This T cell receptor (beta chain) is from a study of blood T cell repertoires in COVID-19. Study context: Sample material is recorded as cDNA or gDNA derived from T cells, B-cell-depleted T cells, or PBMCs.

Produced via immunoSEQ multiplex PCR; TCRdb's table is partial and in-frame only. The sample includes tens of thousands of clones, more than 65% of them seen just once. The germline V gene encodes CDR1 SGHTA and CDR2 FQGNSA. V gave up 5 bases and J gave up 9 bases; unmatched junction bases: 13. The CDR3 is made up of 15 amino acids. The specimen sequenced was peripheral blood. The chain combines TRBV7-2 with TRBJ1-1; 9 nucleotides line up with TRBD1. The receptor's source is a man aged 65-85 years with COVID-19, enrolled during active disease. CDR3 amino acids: CASSGRTGGDVKAFF. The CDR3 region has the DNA TGTGCCAGCAGCGGGCGAACAGGGGGCGATGTTAAAGCTTTCTTT. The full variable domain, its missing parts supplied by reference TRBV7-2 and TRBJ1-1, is GAGVSQSPSNKVTEKGKDVELRCDPISGHTALYWYRQSLGQGLEFLIYFQGNSAPDKSGLPSDRFSAERTGGSVSTLTIQRTQQEDSAVYLCASSGRTGGDVKAFFGQGTRLTVV.